This entry lists 28 T cell receptor beta chains sequenced from one sample in a study of OX40 agonist ivuxolimab in advanced cancers. Generated by immunoSEQ multiplex PCR, the TCRdb table keeps only in-frame clones and is missing some. The sample holds approximately 66,000 clones, around 85% seen once. Source: CD4+ or CD8+ T cells sorted from blood, taken in a trial of the OX40 agonist ivuxolimab. All receptors derive from an adult with an advanced solid tumor such as melanoma, head and neck, liver or kidney cancer.

V is TRBV15 and J is TRBJ2-4; TRBD2 aligns across 9 bases. With 1 base clipped from V and 7 bases from J, the junction kept 5 bases outside the gene matches. CDR3 length: 15 amino acids. Per germline, CDR1 LNHNV and CDR2 YYDKDF (reference sequence). CDR3 residues: CATSRVAGAGNIQYF. Written as DNA, the CDR3 is TGTGCCACCAGCAGAGTAGCGGGGGCGGGGAACATTCAGTACTTC.

The V and J genes are TRBV6-6 and TRBJ1-2, with 8 bases fitting TRBD1. Trimming removed 10 bases from V and 5 bases from J; junction bases left unmatched: 12. The CDR3 spans 14 residues. Germline V gives CDR1 MNHNY, CDR2 SVGAGI (reference sequence). Here the CDR3 reads CAIRAGGALYGYTF. The CDR3 DNA is TGTGCCATCAGAGCAGGGGGCGCCTTGTATGGCTACACCTTC.

The chain carries TRBV19 and TRBJ1-6; possibly TRBD1 for D (6 bases). V lost 6 bases, J lost 5 bases, and 14 bases lay in between. Per germline, CDR1 LNHDA and CDR2 SQIVND (reference sequence). The CDR3 sequence is 15 residues long. CDR3 coding DNA: TGTGCCAGTAGACCAGGGCGGACAGATAATTCACCCCTCCACTTT. Protein product: CASRPGRTDNSPLHF. Together with reference TRBV19 and TRBJ1-6, the CDR3 gives the full variable domain: DGGITQSPKYLFRKEGQNVTLSCEQNLNHDAMYWYRQDPGQGLRLIYYSQIVNDFQKGDIAEGYSVSREKKESFPLTVTSAQKNPTAFYLCASRPGRTDNSPLHFGNGTRLTVT.

The rearrangement links TRBV11-2 to TRBJ2-1, with 13 bases fitting TRBD2. The length of the CDR3 is 15 residues. From germline, CDR1 is SGHAT and CDR2 FQNNGV. After removal of 5 bases from V and 6 bases from J, the junction contained 4 bases not matched to a gene. The CDR3: CASSRTSGGPNEQFF. CDR3 nucleotides: TGTGCCAGCAGCAGGACTAGCGGGGGACCCAATGAGCAGTTCTTC.

The genes are TRBV28 and TRBJ1-2; D gene unclear. Germline V gives CDR1 MDHEN, CDR2 SYDVKM. The ends were cut back, 4 bases at V and 2 bases at J, with 17 bases in the middle. There are 16 residues in the CDR3. The CDR3 DNA follows: TGTGCCAGCAGTTACTACACCGGGGTAGAAAACTATGGCTACACCTTC. Protein product: CASSYYTGVENYGYTF.

The chain employs TRBV5-4 and TRBJ1-2, with a tentative D call TRBD1 (6 bases). The CDR3 totals 14 residues. Germline V lookup: CDR1 SGHNT, CDR2 YYREEE (reference sequence). V shed 4 bases and J shed 8 bases, with 18 bases lying between them. The CDR3 sequence: CASSEQGLPVGYTF. The CDR3 region has the DNA TGTGCCAGCAGCGAACAGGGACTCCCGGTGGGCTACACCTTC.

The chain recombines TRBV10-3 with TRBJ1-1; unclear D gene. This CDR3 is built from 11 residues. CDR1 is ENHRY, CDR2 SYGVKD, per germline. Between the trimmed V and J ends, which lost 11 bases and 1 base, there was a span of 8 bases. CDR3 protein: CAVRENTEAFF. The CDR3 coding sequence is TGTGCCGTCCGGGAGAACACTGAAGCTTTCTTT.

This sequence joins TRBV6-5 and TRBJ1-2; D is perhaps TRBD1 (5 bases). Trimming left V 6 bases short and J 3 bases short, with 11 bases between. The CDR3 consists of 13 residues. CDR1 MNHEY and CDR2 SVGAGI come from the germline V gene. CDR3 in amino acids: CASRPGRDYGYTF. CDR3 sequence (DNA): TGTGCCAGCAGACCAGGGCGGGACTATGGCTACACCTTC.

The chain combines TRBV5-6 with TRBJ2-3, with D uncertain. V lost 4 bases and J lost 0, with 12 bases in between. Germline loops: CDR1 SGHDT, CDR2 YYEEEE. CDR3 size: 15 residues. CDR3 DNA sequence: TGTGCCAGCAGCCCAGCCGGCAGGAGCACAGATACGCAGTATTTT. Translating it yields CASSPAGRSTDTQYF.

V gene TRBV9 combines with J gene TRBJ1-3, with D unclear. The germline V gene encodes CDR1 SGDLS and CDR2 YYNGEE. The CDR3 has 15 residues. Trimming left V 0 bases short and J 3 bases short, with 10 bases between. CDR3 DNA sequence: TGTGCCAGCAGCGTAGAATGGGGATTTGGAAACACCATATATTTT. Amino acid sequence: CASSVEWGFGNTIYF. Full variable domain (rest looked up from reference TRBV9 and TRBJ1-3): DSGVTQTPKHLITATGQRVTLRCSPRSGDLSVYWYQQSLDQGLQFLIQYYNGEERAKGNILERFSAQQFPDLHSELNLSSLELGDSALYFCASSVEWGFGNTIYFGEGSWLTVV.

The chain combines TRBV18 with TRBJ1-1; D gene unclear. Trimming took off 6 bases at V and 0 bases at J, with 11 bases between the two ends. Per germline, CDR1 KGHSH and CDR2 LQKENI. The CDR3 totals 14 residues. The CDR3 region is CASSTNSLNTEAFF. CDR3 nucleotides: TGTGCCAGCTCCACGAACTCTTTGAACACTGAAGCTTTCTTT. Full variable domain (outside the CDR3, taken from reference TRBV18 and TRBJ1-1): NAGVMQNPRHLVRRRGQEARLRCSPMKGHSHVYWYRQLPEEGLKFMVYLQKENIIDESGMPKERFSAEFPKEGPSILRIQQVVRGDSAAYFCASSTNSLNTEAFFGQGTRLTVV.

This clone was counted a single time. CDR3 region: CASSFGGSVYEQYF. CDR3 nucleotide sequence: TGCGCCAGCAGCTTCGGGGGTTCTGTATACGAGCAGTACTTC. The J gene is TRBJ2-7, the V gene TRBV5-1, with a tentative D call TRBD2 (6 bases). Looked up from germline, CDR1 is SGHRS and CDR2 is YFSETQ. The length of the CDR3 is 14 residues. With 2 bases removed from V and 4 bases from J, the gap between germline ends came to 13 bases.

The rearrangement uses TRBV7-2 and TRBJ2-4; tentative D call: TRBD2 (5 bases). V was cut by 2 bases and J by 8 bases, with 7 bases left in between. Looked up from germline, CDR1 is SGHTA and CDR2 is FQGNSA. CDR3 size: 12 residues. DNA of the CDR3: TGTGCCAGCAGCTTACACGGGGACATTCAGTACTTC. It encodes CASSLHGDIQYF.

This chain uses TRBV7-9 with TRBJ2-7; 12 bases agree with TRBD1. The J segment lost 4 bases and the V segment lost 3 bases, leaving 1 base of the junction unmatched. CDR1 is SEHNR and CDR2 is FQNEAQ in the germline V gene (reference sequence). This CDR3 contains 14 residues. CDR3 nucleotides: TGTGCCAGCAGCTTGGGACAGGGGGCATACGAGCAGTACTTC. Amino acids: CASSLGQGAYEQYF.

V usage is TRBV7-2 and J usage is TRBJ2-1, with 9 bases lining up with TRBD2. V lost 2 bases and J lost 8; bases outside the gene matches: 7. Germline V CDR1 and CDR2: SGHTA, FQGNSA. The CDR3 is 15 amino acids. CDR3 nucleotides: TGTGCCAGCAGCTTAACGGCTAGCGGGGTCTATGAGCAGTTCTTC. The encoded protein is CASSLTASGVYEQFF.

There are a few counts of this clone. The chain employs TRBV5-8 and TRBJ1-1, with a weak D call TRBD1 (6 bases). The CDR3 sequence is 14 residues long. V was pared by 0 bases and J by 4 bases, with 10 bases between. Germline CDR1 SGHTS, CDR2 YDEGEE. The CDR3 region is CASSLVGASTEAFF. CDR3 bases: TGTGCCAGCAGCTTGGTGGGGGCTAGCACTGAAGCTTTCTTT. Full variable domain (missing parts from reference TRBV5-8 and TRBJ1-1): EAGVTQSPTHLIKTRGQQATLRCSPISGHTSVYWYQQALGLGLQFLLWYDEGEERNRGNFPPRFSGRQFPNYSSELNVNALELEDSALYLCASSLVGASTEAFFGQGTRLTVV.

The V and J genes are TRBV5-1 and TRBJ2-5; 7 nucleotides agree with TRBD1. CDR1 is SGHRS and CDR2 is YFSETQ in the germline V gene. V was clipped by 0 bases and J by 2 bases; unmatched bases: 7. This CDR3 region has 16 residues. CDR3 coding DNA: TGCGCCAGCAGCTTGGCTTTCGTCAGGGGGCAAGAGACCCAGTACTTC. It codes for CASSLAFVRGQETQYF.

This clone was recorded once. The V call is TRBV11-2, the J call TRBJ2-5; D gene ambiguous. The J call may be wrong; the DNA end is better matched by TRBJ2-7. The CDR3 sequence is 14 residues long. CDR1 and CDR2 from the germline V gene are SGHAT and FQNNGV. Here the CDR3 DNA reads TGTGCCAGCAGCTTAGGGAGATTTGGGTACGAGCAGTACTTC. Its translation: CASSLGRFGYEQYF.

This chain joins TRBV5-1 and TRBJ2-3; TRBD2 might be the D (5 bases). Germline CDR1 is SGHRS and CDR2 is YFSETQ. The germline V and J ends were trimmed by 5 bases and 11 bases, with 21 bases remaining between them. The length of the CDR3 is 14 residues. Here the CDR3 DNA reads TGCGCCAGCAGGGACTCGCCAGCCTCGAACGGGCAGTATTTT. Protein product: CASRDSPASNGQYF.

This clone came up once. V gene TRBV6-6 combines with J gene TRBJ2-7; D possibly corresponds to TRBD1 (5 bases). The CDR3 loop spans 12 amino acids. Germline CDR1 is MNHNY and CDR2 is SVGAGI (reference sequence). Trimming took off 7 bases at V and 7 bases at J, with 14 bases between the two ends. The CDR3 DNA follows: TGTGCCAGCAACCTTAAAAAGGGGGAGCAGTACTTC. Protein product: CASNLKKGEQYF.

The CDR3 here is CSASSYGYTF. The CDR3 nucleotides read TGCAGTGCTAGTAGCTATGGCTACACCTTC. The chain uses TRBV20-1 and TRBJ1-2; D remains ambiguous. The V gene lost 3 bases and the J gene lost 4 bases, with 3 bases spanning the gap. Germline CDR1 is DFQATT and CDR2 is SNEGSKA (reference sequence). The CDR3 extends over 10 amino acids.

This sequence joins TRBV5-1 and TRBJ2-3; no reliable D call. Germline lookup yields CDR1 SGHRS and CDR2 YFSETQ. This CDR3 is 14 amino acids long. V was pared by 0 bases and J by 0 bases, with 5 bases between. CDR3 coding DNA: TGCGCCAGCAGCTTGGACGGGAGCACAGATACGCAGTATTTT. Its translation: CASSLDGSTDTQYF. The complete variable domain, with remaining parts taken from reference TRBV5-1 and TRBJ2-3, reads KAGVTQTPRYLIKTRGQQVTLSCSPISGHRSVSWYQQTPGQGLQFLFEYFSETQRNKGNFPGRFSGRQFSNSRSEMNVSTLELGDSALYLCASSLDGSTDTQYFGPGTRLTVL.

The genes are TRBV14 and TRBJ2-7; D uncertain. V was cut by 1 base and J by 2 bases, with 9 bases left in between. The CDR3 is 14 amino acids. Germline CDR1 SGHDN, CDR2 FVKESK. Here the CDR3 reads CASSQVGFAYEQYF. CDR3 in DNA: TGTGCCAGCAGCCAAGTCGGCTTTGCCTACGAGCAGTACTTC.

The rearrangement joins TRBV7-3 to TRBJ2-2; tentatively, D is TRBD2 (6 bases). The CDR3 totals 13 residues. Trimming took off 5 bases at V and 4 bases at J, with 8 bases between the two ends. Germline assignment: CDR1 SGHTA and CDR2 FQGTGA. The CDR3 spells CASSPGGTGELFF. The CDR3 DNA reads as TGTGCCAGCAGCCCCGGGGGCACCGGGGAGCTGTTTTTT.

This chain joins TRBV7-2 and TRBJ2-5; D not certain. Deletions cut 2 bases from V and 5 bases from J, with 18 bases between. CDR1 SGHTA and CDR2 FQGNSA come from the germline V gene. The CDR3 runs to 16 residues. For the CDR3, the DNA is TGTGCCAGCAGCTTAACTACAGCCCGAATGAGGGAGACCCAGTACTTC. Protein: CASSLTTARMRETQYF.

The chain carries TRBV2 and TRBJ2-3; 12 nucleotides match TRBD1. Germline V CDR1 and CDR2: SNHLY, FYNNEI. Trimming took 7 bases from V and 7 from J; bases not matched to a gene: 3. The CDR3 spans 13 residues. The CDR3 nucleotides are TGTGCCAGCATGGGACAGGGGGCGAATACGCAGTATTTT. This encodes CASMGQGANTQYF.

The rearrangement joins TRBV18 to TRBJ2-7; 10 nucleotides align to TRBD1. In germline, CDR1 is KGHSH, CDR2 LQKENI. The junction had 2 bases not matched to a gene; V was cut back by 2 bases and J by 7 bases. This CDR3 has 13 residues. CDR3 DNA: TGTGCCAGCTCACCAGACAGGGGGCTTGAGCAGTACTTC. Protein sequence: CASSPDRGLEQYF.

V usage is TRBV18 and J usage is TRBJ1-1; 7 bases are a match to TRBD1. The CDR3 extends over 13 amino acids. V was clipped by 4 bases and J by 5 bases; unmatched bases: 4. Germline V lookup: CDR1 KGHSH, CDR2 LQKENI. CDR3 residues: CASSRQGGTEAFF. CDR3 bases: TGTGCCAGCTCACGTCAGGGGGGAACTGAAGCTTTCTTT.